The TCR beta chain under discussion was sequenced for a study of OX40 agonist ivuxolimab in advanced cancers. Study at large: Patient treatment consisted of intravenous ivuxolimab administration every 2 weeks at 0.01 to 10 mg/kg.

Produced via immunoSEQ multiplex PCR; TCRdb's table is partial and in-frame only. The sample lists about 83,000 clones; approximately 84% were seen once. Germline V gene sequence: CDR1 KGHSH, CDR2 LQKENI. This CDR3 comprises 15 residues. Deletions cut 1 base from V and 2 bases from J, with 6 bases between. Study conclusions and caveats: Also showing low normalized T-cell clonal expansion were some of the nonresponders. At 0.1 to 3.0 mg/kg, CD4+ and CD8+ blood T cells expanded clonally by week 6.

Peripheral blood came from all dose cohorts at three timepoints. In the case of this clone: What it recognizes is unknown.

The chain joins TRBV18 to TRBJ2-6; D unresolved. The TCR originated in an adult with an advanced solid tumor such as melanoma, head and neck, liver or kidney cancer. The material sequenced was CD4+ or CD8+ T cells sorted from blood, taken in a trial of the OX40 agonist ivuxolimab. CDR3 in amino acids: CASSPQGPGANVLTF. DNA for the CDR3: TGTGCCAGCTCACCACAGGGCCCTGGGGCCAACGTCCTGACTTTC.